This TCR beta chain was documented in a study of siplizumab effects on memory and regulatory T cells (dated by TCRdb to about 2019). For context, the study as a whole: The study looked at the effect of siplizumab, an anti-CD2 antibody, on alloreactive T-cell subsets in allogeneic mixed lymphocyte reactions made from human PBMCs. Findings and caveats that apply to the study as a whole: Unstimulated naive T cells appeared more diverse than memory T cells, and naive cells seemed to contribute substantially to the alloresponse. Of the alloreactive CD4+ clones that could be mapped, the Treg-derived share averaged about 67% with siplizumab compared with approximately 25% in control reactions. Sequences below about 10^-5 frequency were poorly captured, so only a minor fraction of alloreactive clones could be mapped to unstimulated subsets. Siplizumab significantly lowered the cumulative frequency of alloreactive sequences that could be traced to unstimulated CD4+ memory T cells. For roughly 80-95% of proliferating CD4+ or CD8+ clones, no naive or memory phenotype could be assigned. Whether proliferating Tregs from siplizumab cultures actually had suppressive function was not functionally confirmed.

Sorted unstimulated T cells, along with proliferating T cells recovered from mixed lymphocyte reactions, underwent TCRbeta CDR3 sequencing. Fresh whole blood from approximately ten HLA-typed healthy donors was used to isolate PBMCs. V is pruned by 6 bases and J by 2 bases, leaving 5 bases of the junction without a gene match. For CDR1 and CDR2, the germline V gene lists MNHEY and SVGAGI. The CDR3 starts with the cysteine, ends with the phenylalanine, and has 14 residues. The entry retains the CDR3 DNA only, 42 bases that are in frame from base 1. Turning to this clone: Its binding antigen is unknown. One base away there is no much larger clone; base qualities are not given.

To prepare the library, the immunoSEQ multiplex PCR assay was applied. Around 10^5 TCR templates per sample were assayed by the deep sequencing platform. Genomic DNA extracted from sorted T cells was the material used for TCRbeta CDR3 sequencing. In the original analysis: Clonal analysis of TCRbeta CDR3 data was done in the R programming language. Unstimulated samples were compared with post-reaction CFSE-low samples to define alloreactive CD4+ and CD8+ clones. By matching sequences to the repertoires of sorted unstimulated Treg and non-Treg cells, each alloreactive CD4+ clone was assigned a regulatory or non-regulatory origin. TCRdb retrieved this table from immuneACCESS and kept in-frame rearrangements only. Not all clones are present; in checked studies, unresolved V genes account for under half, and no reason is known for the remainder. V and J calls and clone size are given by that table; D and trimming were obtained from the DNA. This sample holds fewer than 120,000 clones; over 85% were observed only once. 1% to 1.5% of the sample is taken by the ten largest.

The TCR was taken from a human donor in good health. The rearranged segments are TRBV6-5 and TRBJ1-2, and TRBD1 aligns with 8 junction nucleotides. The sequenced sample consisted of CD4+ T cells sorted from blood. The CDR3 protein: CASRTDRGNYGYTF. Read as DNA, the sequence is TGTGCCAGCAGGACCGACAGGGGAAACTATGGCTACACCTTC.